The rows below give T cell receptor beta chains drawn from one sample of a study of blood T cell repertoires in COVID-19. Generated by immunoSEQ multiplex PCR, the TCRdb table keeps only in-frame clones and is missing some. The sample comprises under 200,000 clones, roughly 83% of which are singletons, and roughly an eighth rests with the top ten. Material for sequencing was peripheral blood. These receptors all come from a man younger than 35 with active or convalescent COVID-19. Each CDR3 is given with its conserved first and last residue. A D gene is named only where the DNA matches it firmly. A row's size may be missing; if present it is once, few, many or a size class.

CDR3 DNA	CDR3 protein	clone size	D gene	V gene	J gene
TGTGCCAGCAGTTTAGGTGGTAGCACCCTCGAGCAGTACTTC	CASSLGGSTLEQYF	few	NA	TRBV27	TRBJ2-7
TGCGCCAGCAGAGGGGGTTCCCCCAAGACGACCCAGTACTTC	CASRGGSPKTTQYF	NA	NA	TRBV5-1	TRBJ2-5
TGTGCCAGCAGCCGACTAGCGTTACGCACAGATACGCAGTATTTT	CASSRLALRTDTQYF	NA	TRBD2	TRBV7-6	TRBJ2-3
TGTGCCAGCAGCCCCCCCGGCACAGGCTCCTACAATGAGCAGTTCTTC	CASSPPGTGSYNEQFF	NA	NA	TRBV7-9	TRBJ2-1
TGTGCCAGCAGCTTAACCCGGGGGGCGCGGAATGAGCAGTTCTTC	CASSLTRGARNEQFF	NA	NA	TRBV11-2	TRBJ2-1
TGTGCCAGTAGCGGGACAGGGGGCGGCAATCAGCCCCAGCATTTT	CASSGTGGGNQPQHF	NA	TRBD1	TRBV19	TRBJ1-5
TGTGCCAGCAGCCTAATTCGCGGCTCCGGAATCTATGGCTACACCTTC	CASSLIRGSGIYGYTF	NA	NA	TRBV6-2/TRBV6-3	TRBJ1-2
TGTGCCAGCAGCCAAAGGACAGGGAGTCAGCCCCAGCATTTT	CASSQRTGSQPQHF	NA	TRBD1	TRBV6-2/TRBV6-3	TRBJ1-5
TGTGCCAGCAGCCCTCGGAGGGCCGTTGTCGAGCAGTACTTC	CASSPRRAVVEQYF	few	NA	TRBV3-1/TRBV3-2	TRBJ2-7
TGTGCCAGCAGCTTTAGCTCCGGGCAGCCCCAGCATTTT	CASSFSSGQPQHF	NA	NA	TRBV12-3/TRBV12-4	TRBJ1-5
TGCAGCGTCCAGGGTGTCTACGAGCAGTACTTC	CSVQGVYEQYF	NA	NA	TRBV29-1	TRBJ2-7
TGTGCCAGCAGCTTAGGAACGCGACAGCCCTACGAGCAGTACTTC	CASSLGTRQPYEQYF	NA	NA	TRBV7-8	TRBJ2-7
TGCAGCGTCCTGGGTAGGGGTGCCGGACTAGCCTATGAGCAGTTCTTC	CSVLGRGAGLAYEQFF	NA	TRBD2	TRBV29-1	TRBJ2-1
TGTGCCAGTAGTATTAGGGGACAGAACACAGATACGCAGTATTTT	CASSIRGQNTDTQYF	NA	TRBD1	TRBV19	TRBJ2-3
TGTGCCAGCAGCGTAACGGGACAGAATTCACCCCTCCACTTT	CASSVTGQNSPLHF	NA	TRBD1	TRBV9	TRBJ1-6
TGTGCCAGCAGCCCTCTGCGACTAGCGGGAGAAGAGACCCAGTACTTC	CASSPLRLAGEETQYF	NA	TRBD2	TRBV3-1/TRBV3-2	TRBJ2-5
TGTGCCAGCAGACAGGGGGGTGGTACTGAAGCTTTCTTT	CASRQGGGTEAFF	NA	TRBD1	TRBV2	TRBJ1-1
TGTGCCAGCAGCTCCGGGACAGGCTCCTATAATTCACCCCTCCACTTT	CASSSGTGSYNSPLHF	NA	TRBD1	TRBV11-1	TRBJ1-6
TGCGCCAGCAGCCCGACGACAGGTTCGAATGAAAAACTGTTTTTT	CASSPTTGSNEKLFF	NA	NA	TRBV5-1	TRBJ1-4
TGTGCCACCAGCAGAGCTAAGGCCAGGGTCAATGAGCAGTTCTTC	CATSRAKARVNEQFF	NA	NA	TRBV15	TRBJ2-1
TGTGCCAGCAGTGAAATCCCCACATCCTACGAGCAGTACTTC	CASSEIPTSYEQYF	NA	NA	TRBV6-1	TRBJ2-7
TGCGCCAGCAGCGTAACAGGGTTCGGAGAGACCCAGTACTTC	CASSVTGFGETQYF	NA	NA	TRBV4-1	TRBJ2-5
TGTGCCAGTAGGACATGGGCTCCTGCGAGGGGCAATCAGCCCCAGCATTTT	CASRTWAPARGNQPQHF	once	NA	TRBV19	TRBJ1-5
TGTGCCAGCAGTGAAATGGAAGCGGGGTCCTACGAGCAGTACTTC	CASSEMEAGSYEQYF	NA	TRBD2	TRBV6-1	TRBJ2-7
TGTGCCAGCAGCACGCAGGGAGGAAATTCACCCCTCCACTTT	CASSTQGGNSPLHF	NA	NA	TRBV2	TRBJ1-6
TGTGCCACCAGCAGCTACGGGACTTCCGGGGAGCTGTTTTTT	CATSSYGTSGELFF	NA	NA	TRBV15	TRBJ2-2
TGTGCCAGCAGCTTAGCGTTCCCTACAGGGGGCCCTGAAGCTTTCTTT	CASSLAFPTGGPEAFF	few	TRBD1	TRBV7-7	TRBJ1-1
TGTGCCATCCACAAGGGACAAATCAACTATGGCTACACCTTC	CAIHKGQINYGYTF	NA	NA	TRBV6-6	TRBJ1-2
TGCGCCAGCAGCCAAGTTAGGACAGGGGTCCCAGCGGGCGACGAGCAGTACTTC	CASSQVRTGVPAGDEQYF	NA	TRBD1	TRBV4-1	TRBJ2-7
TGTGCCAGCACCGGGACTAGCGGGGTCAATGAGCAGTTCTTC	CASTGTSGVNEQFF	NA	TRBD2	TRBV7-2	TRBJ2-1
TGTGCCAGCAGCCTCGGACTAGCGGGAGATACGCAGTATTTT	CASSLGLAGDTQYF	NA	TRBD2	TRBV7-3	TRBJ2-3
TGTGCCAGCAGCCTGGGACAGGGGAACACTGAAGCTTTCTTT	CASSLGQGNTEAFF	NA	TRBD1	TRBV13	TRBJ1-1
TGTGCCAGCAGCTCGATTGGGACAGCAGAAGAGACCCAGTACTTC	CASSSIGTAEETQYF	once	TRBD1	TRBV7-2	TRBJ2-5
TGTGCCAGCAGTGGCGCGGGGGGGCCGAGGACCGGGGAGCTGTTTTTT	CASSGAGGPRTGELFF	NA	TRBD2	TRBV6-4	TRBJ2-2
TGTGCCAGCAGTCCAACAGGGTGGAGGCAGCCCCAGCATTTT	CASSPTGWRQPQHF	NA	NA	TRBV28	TRBJ1-5
TGCGCCAGCAGTCCGGGACAGGGGGCCTCCACCGGGGAGCTGTTTTTT	CASSPGQGASTGELFF	NA	TRBD1	TRBV5-1	TRBJ2-2
TGTGCCAGCTTAAGGGGGAACAATAATTCACCCCTCCACTTT	CASLRGNNNSPLHF	NA	NA	TRBV5-8	TRBJ1-6
TGTGCCAGCAGCGGGGGCCCGAGCTCCTACAATGAGCAGTTCTTC	CASSGGPSSYNEQFF	NA	NA	TRBV5-6	TRBJ2-1
TGTGCCAGCAGGCTTGAGGGGGTTTCACCCCTCCACTTT	CASRLEGVSPLHF	NA	NA	TRBV12-3/TRBV12-4	TRBJ1-6
TGTGCCAGCGGTCCAAGGACAAGTAAATACAATGAGCAGTTCTTC	CASGPRTSKYNEQFF	NA	NA	TRBV6-5	TRBJ2-1
TGTGCCAGCAGACGGACTGGCGGGAAAACGGTGCAGTACTTC	CASRRTGGKTVQYF	NA	NA	TRBV6-5	TRBJ2-7